The sequence of this T cell receptor beta chain was determined in a study of human T cells and chemical hapten exposure. This clonotype was seen many times. Time point given: healthy volunteer bleed at 6 weeks. From whole blood left unfractionated, total RNA was extracted. TCRdb redid the calling of the RACE reads with MiXCR, one entry per CDR3 protein. Here the sample spans about 77,000 distinct CDR3 sequences, approximately 8.1% being singletons. This receptor was obtained from a female donor in good health. Some clones in this sample may be carry-over from other donors' samples. Sequencing input: whole blood.

This CDR3 reads CASGQSNQPQHF. The CDR3 DNA follows: TGTGCCAGCGGACAGAGCAATCAGCCCCAGCATTTT. The genes are TRBV6-2 or TRBV6-3 and TRBJ1-5, with a tentative D call TRBD1 (6 bases). The CDR3 totals 12 residues. Germline loops: CDR1 MNHEY, CDR2 SVGEGT. Deletions cut 8 bases from V and 1 base from J, with 6 bases between.